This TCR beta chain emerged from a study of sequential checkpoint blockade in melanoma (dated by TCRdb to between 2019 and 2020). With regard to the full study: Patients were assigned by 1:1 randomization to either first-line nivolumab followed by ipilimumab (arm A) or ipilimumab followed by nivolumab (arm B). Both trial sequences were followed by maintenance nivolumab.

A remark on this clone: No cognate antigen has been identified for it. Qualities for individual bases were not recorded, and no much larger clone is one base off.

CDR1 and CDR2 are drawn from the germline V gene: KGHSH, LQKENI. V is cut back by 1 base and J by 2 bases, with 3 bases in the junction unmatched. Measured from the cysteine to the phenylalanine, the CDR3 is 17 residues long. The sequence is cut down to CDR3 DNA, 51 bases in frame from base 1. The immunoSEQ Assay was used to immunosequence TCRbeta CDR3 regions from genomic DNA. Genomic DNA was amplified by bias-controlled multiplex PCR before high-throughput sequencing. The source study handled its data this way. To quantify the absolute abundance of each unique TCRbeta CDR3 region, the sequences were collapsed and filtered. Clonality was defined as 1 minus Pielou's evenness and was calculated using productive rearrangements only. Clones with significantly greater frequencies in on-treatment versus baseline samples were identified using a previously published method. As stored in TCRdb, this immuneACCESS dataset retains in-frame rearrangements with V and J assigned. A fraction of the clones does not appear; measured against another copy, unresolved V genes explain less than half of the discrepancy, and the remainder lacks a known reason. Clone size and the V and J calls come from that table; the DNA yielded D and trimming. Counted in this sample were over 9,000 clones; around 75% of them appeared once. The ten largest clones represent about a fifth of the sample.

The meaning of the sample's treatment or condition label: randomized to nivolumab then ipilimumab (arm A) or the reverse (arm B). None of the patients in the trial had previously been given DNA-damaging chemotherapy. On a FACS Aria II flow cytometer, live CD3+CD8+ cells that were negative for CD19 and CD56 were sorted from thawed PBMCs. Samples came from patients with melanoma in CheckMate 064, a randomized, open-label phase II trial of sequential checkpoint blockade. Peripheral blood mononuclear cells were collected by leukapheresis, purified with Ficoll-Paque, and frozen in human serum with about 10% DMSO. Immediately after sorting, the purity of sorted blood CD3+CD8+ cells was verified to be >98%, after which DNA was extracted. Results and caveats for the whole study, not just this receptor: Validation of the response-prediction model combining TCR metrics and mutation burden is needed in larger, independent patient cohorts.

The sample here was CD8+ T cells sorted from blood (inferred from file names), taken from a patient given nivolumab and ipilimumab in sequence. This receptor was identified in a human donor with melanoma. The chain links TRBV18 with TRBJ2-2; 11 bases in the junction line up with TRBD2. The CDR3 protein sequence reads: CASSPQGLAVNTGELFF. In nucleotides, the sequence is TGTGCCAGCTCACCACAGGGACTAGCGGTCAACACCGGGGAGCTGTTTTTT.